The 18 T cell receptor beta chains reported below all come from one sample, sequenced in a study of blood T cell repertoires in COVID-19. Clones were read by immunoSEQ multiplex PCR, and TCRdb kept only the in-frame ones, dropping some. The table has more than 200,000 clones, over 70% seen once. Material for sequencing was peripheral blood. These receptors originate from a woman older than 75 with acute or convalescent COVID-19.

The rearrangement joins TRBV5-4 to TRBJ1-1, with D possibly being TRBD1 (6 bases). The germline CDR1 and CDR2 sequences are SGHNT and YYREEE (reference sequence). This CDR3 contains 14 residues. The V end was cut by 2 bases, the J end by 5 bases, with 13 bases between. The CDR3 loop reads CASSFLNRDTEAFF. CDR3 bases: TGTGCCAGCAGCTTTTTAAACAGGGATACTGAAGCTTTCTTT.

This clone showed up just a few times. The rearrangement links TRBV6-5 to TRBJ1-2; the match to TRBD1 covers 7 bases. Unmatched junction bases numbered 12, after V lost 6 bases and J lost 8 bases. The CDR3 has 14 amino acids. Per the germline V gene, CDR1 is MNHEY and CDR2 is SVGAGI. The CDR3 DNA follows: TGTGCCAGCAGCGCGGGACAGAATTTCGGAGGCTACACCTTC. Its translation: CASSAGQNFGGYTF.

The chain employs TRBV6-4 and TRBJ2-5, with D perhaps matching TRBD1 (6 bases). Looked up from germline, CDR1 is MRHNA and CDR2 is SNTAGT. CDR3 size: 13 residues. Trimming removed 5 bases from V and 4 bases from J, with 11 bases in between. The CDR3: CASSLDSGETQYF. The CDR3 region has the DNA TGTGCCAGCAGTCTGGACAGTGGAGAGACCCAGTACTTC.

V usage is TRBV3-1 (or the pseudogene TRBV3-2) and J usage is TRBJ2-3, with TRBD1 as a possible D gene (6 bases). The length of the CDR3 is 14 residues. Germline V CDR1 and CDR2: LGHDT, YNNKEL (reference sequence). Trimming stripped 1 base from V and 4 bases from J, with 9 bases between. The CDR3 region is CASSQGAGADTQYF. The CDR3 DNA reads as TGTGCCAGCAGCCAAGGGGCAGGGGCAGATACGCAGTATTTT.

The chain uses TRBV3-1 (or the pseudogene TRBV3-2) and TRBJ1-3; weak D call: TRBD1 (6 bases). There are 15 residues in the CDR3. Germline CDR1 reads LGHDT; CDR2 reads YNNKEL (reference sequence). V dropped 4 bases and J dropped 0 bases, with 10 bases sitting between them. CDR3 region: CASSRDTLSGNTIYF. CDR3 in DNA: TGTGCCAGCAGCCGGGACACTCTCTCTGGAAACACCATATATTTT.

This clone was recorded at least ten times. The chain recombines TRBV6-6 with TRBJ2-1; TRBD2 agrees at 7 bases. V lost 0 bases, J lost 10 bases, and 9 bases stayed unmatched. The CDR3 has 15 residues. Germline V gives CDR1 MNHNY, CDR2 SVGAGI (reference sequence). The CDR3 loop reads CASSYSTGGSVEQFF. CDR3 nucleotides: TGTGCCAGCAGTTACTCGACGGGGGGTTCGGTCGAGCAGTTCTTC.

There are a few counts of this clone. The chain has TRBV5-1 and TRBJ1-3; D gene uncertain. The V end was cut by 4 bases, the J end by 1 base, with 12 bases between. CDR3 length: 15 residues. Germline CDR1 SGHRS, CDR2 YFSETQ. Here the CDR3 reads CASSPDGESGNTIYF. CDR3 DNA sequence: TGCGCCAGCAGCCCAGATGGGGAGTCTGGAAACACCATATATTTT.

CDR3: CASSFEGALGNTIYF. The CDR3 nucleotides are TGTGCCAGCAGCTTCGAGGGGGCGCTTGGAAACACCATATATTTT. The rearrangement links TRBV5-4 to TRBJ1-3, with 7 bases identical to TRBD1. Germline CDR1 reads SGHNT; CDR2 reads YYREEE (reference sequence). The CDR3 contains 15 residues. The V and J ends lost 2 bases and 3 bases, in that order; junction bases with no gene match: 5.

The chain has TRBV7-8 and TRBJ1-2; D perhaps matches TRBD1 (6 bases). The germline V gene has CDR1 SGHVS and CDR2 FQNEAQ. Trimming left V 1 base short and J 5 bases short, with 11 bases between. The CDR3 contains 14 residues. The CDR3 loop is CASSLGTGLYGYTF. CDR3 DNA sequence: TGTGCCAGCAGCTTAGGAACAGGGCTATATGGCTACACCTTC.

This chain connects TRBV19 to TRBJ2-2; D might be TRBD2 (5 bases). Germline CDR1 and CDR2: LNHDA and SQIVND (reference sequence). V dropped 6 bases and J dropped 5 bases, with 13 bases sitting between them. This CDR3 spans 14 amino acids. The CDR3 loop is CASSAAGVTGELFF. CDR3 coding DNA: TGTGCCAGTAGCGCCGCCGGGGTTACCGGGGAGCTGTTTTTT.

This clone was counted once. The chain links TRBV5-1 to TRBJ2-1; TRBD2 matches 12 bases. This CDR3 is built from 15 residues. The germline V gene has CDR1 SGHRS and CDR2 YFSETQ. Unmatched junction bases numbered 6, after V lost 4 bases and J lost 7 bases. The CDR3 nucleotides read TGCGCCAGCAGCCAGACTAGCGGGAGAATTAATGAGCAGTTCTTC. Protein: CASSQTSGRINEQFF.

This sequence joins TRBV20-1 and TRBJ2-3; D not certain. V dropped 3 bases and J dropped 6 bases, with 4 bases sitting between them. Germline V CDR1 and CDR2: DFQATT, SNEGSKA (reference sequence). There are 10 residues in the CDR3. CDR3 nucleotide sequence: TGCAGTGCTAGCCTTGATACGCAGTATTTT. Its protein is CSASLDTQYF.

The V gene is TRBV7-8, the J gene TRBJ1-1, with 7 bases matching TRBD1. Germline V gene sequence: CDR1 SGHVS, CDR2 FQNEAQ. CDR3 length: 16 residues. V trimming: 2 bases; J trimming: 1 base; junction bases outside the gene matches: 7. The CDR3 nucleotides read TGTGCCAGCAGCTTAATTACCGGGACAGCGAACACTGAAGCTTTCTTT. Its protein is CASSLITGTANTEAFF. Based on the CDR3 plus reference TRBV7-8 and TRBJ1-1, the full variable domain is GAGVSQSPRYKVAKRGQDVALRCDPISGHVSLFWYQQALGQGPEFLTYFQNEAQLDKSGLPSDRFFAERPEGSVSTLKIQRTQQEDSAVYLCASSLITGTANTEAFFGQGTRLTVV.

The chain recombines TRBV7-2 with TRBJ2-2; the match to TRBD2 covers 11 bases. Germline values: CDR1 SGHTA, CDR2 FQGNSA. The J segment lost 7 bases and the V segment lost 1 base, leaving 11 bases of the junction unmatched. The CDR3 sequence is 18 residues long. Here the CDR3 reads CASSLVGGLAAGGGELFF. Here the CDR3 DNA reads TGTGCCAGCAGCTTAGTAGGGGGACTAGCGGCCGGGGGCGGGGAGCTGTTTTTT.

The chain joins TRBV3-1 (or the pseudogene TRBV3-2) to TRBJ2-2; D not resolved. Germline assignment: CDR1 LGHDT and CDR2 YNNKEL (reference sequence). CDR3 length: 11 residues. The V end was cut by 11 bases, the J end by 1 base, with 5 bases between. The CDR3 region is CAAQNTGELFF. Written as DNA, the CDR3 is TGTGCCGCGCAGAACACCGGGGAGCTGTTTTTT.

This clone was recorded a few times. This sequence joins TRBV2 and TRBJ1-4; D uncertain. Germline V gene lookup returns CDR1 SNHLY and CDR2 FYNNEI. The germline V and J ends were trimmed by 5 bases and 6 bases, with 7 bases remaining between them. The CDR3 runs 12 residues. The CDR3 region is CASSPTDEKLFF. As DNA, the CDR3 is TGTGCCAGCAGTCCCACGGATGAAAAACTGTTTTTT.

The J gene is TRBJ1-2, the V gene TRBV2, with D possibly being TRBD1 (5 bases). CDR3 length: 14 residues. In germline, CDR1 is SNHLY, CDR2 FYNNEI. Deletions cut 8 bases from V and 8 bases from J, with 21 bases between. The CDR3 protein is CASGTLDRSQGYTF. The CDR3 DNA reads TGTGCCAGCGGAACTTTAGACAGATCCCAAGGCTACACCTTC.

This chain uses TRBV7-9 with TRBJ2-2; 9 nucleotides align to TRBD1. Germline V gene lookup returns CDR1 SEHNR and CDR2 FQNEAQ (reference sequence). This CDR3 is built from 18 residues. Germline trimming cut 4 bases from V and 4 bases from J; bases unmatched to any gene: 13. The DNA of the CDR3 is TGTGCCAGCAGCTCATTCCCACAGGGGGCGCTTACCACCGGGGAGCTGTTTTTT. Its protein product is CASSSFPQGALTTGELFF.